The 21 T cell receptor beta chains reported below all come from one sample, sequenced in a study of early T cells in non-severe SARS-CoV-2 infection. TCRdb processed the 5' RACE reads anew with MiXCR; each CDR3 protein has one entry. This sample has under 80,000 distinct CDR3 sequences; around a tenth occur once, and the top ten carry 3.8%. Input material: whole blood. The receptors come from an adult who was a healthcare worker with PCR-confirmed SARS-CoV-2 infection or an uninfected control (not recorded which).

In its sample, this clonotype was seen a few times. V is TRBV12-3 or TRBV12-4 and J is TRBJ2-7; D is uncertain. V was clipped by 3 bases and J by 1 base, with 7 bases between them. CDR3 length: 13 residues. This CDR3 is CASSLSQSYEQYF. In DNA form, the CDR3 reads TGTGCCAGCAGTTTGAGTCAATCCTACGAGCAGTACTTC.

This clonotype was seen a handful of times. This rearrangement joins TRBV5-1 to TRBJ1-1; D is unclear. The germline gives CDR1 SGHRS, CDR2 YFSETQ. CDR3 length: 14 residues. Trimming left V 5 bases short and J 8 bases short, with 19 bases between. The CDR3 bases are TGCGCCAGCAGTTTTTGGACGGGGTTAGCCGAAGCTTTCTTT. The encoded protein is CASSFWTGLAEAFF.

This clonotype was detected many times. The chain carries TRBV29-1 and TRBJ1-2; 7 nucleotides match TRBD1. Germline V lookup: CDR1 SQVTM, CDR2 ANQGSEA. This CDR3 is built from 12 residues. V was clipped by 7 bases and J by 8 bases; unmatched bases: 10. This CDR3 is CSGGQWPQGYTF. As DNA, the CDR3 is TGCAGCGGGGGACAGTGGCCGCAGGGCTACACCTTC.

This clonotype has a count of ten or more. The rearrangement joins TRBV7-9 to TRBJ1-1, with D unresolved. V lost 6 bases to trimming and J lost 1 base, with 9 bases between them. There are 13 residues in the CDR3. Per germline, CDR1 SEHNR and CDR2 FQNEAQ (reference sequence). The CDR3: CASRLTANTEAFF. DNA for the CDR3: TGTGCCAGCAGATTGACCGCGAACACTGAAGCTTTCTTT.

This clonotype has a count of ten or more. The chain employs TRBV9 and TRBJ2-1; D is perhaps TRBD2 (6 bases). The CDR3 runs to 14 residues. In germline, CDR1 is SGDLS, CDR2 YYNGEE. Trimming shortened V by 0 bases and J by 8 bases, and 12 bases separated the two germline ends. The CDR3 nucleotides are TGTGCCAGCAGCGTAGGGGGACTTAGGGATGAGCAGTTCTTC. Residues: CASSVGGLRDEQFF.

This clonotype was detected ten times or more. V and J are TRBV19 and TRBJ2-1; 10 bases match TRBD2. Germline V gene sequence: CDR1 LNHDA, CDR2 SQIVND (reference sequence). Trimming removed 10 bases from V and 5 bases from J; junction bases left unmatched: 8. This CDR3 contains 14 residues. The CDR3 spells CAIAAGGPHNEQFF. As DNA, the CDR3 is TGTGCCATCGCAGCGGGAGGGCCCCACAATGAGCAGTTCTTC.

The chain employs TRBV30 and TRBJ2-1; a possible D gene is TRBD2 (6 bases). CDR3 length: 14 amino acids. Trimming took 1 base from V and 10 from J, leaving 17 bases between them. The germline V gene encodes CDR1 GTSNPN and CDR2 SVGIG (reference sequence). CDR3 DNA: TGTGCCTGGAGTGAGATGGGGAGGAATACGGAGCAGTTCTTC. Translating gives CAWSEMGRNTEQFF.

The chain employs TRBV3-1 and TRBJ2-7; D gene unclear. CDR3 length equals 13 residues. Germline CDR1 is LGHDT and CDR2 is YNNKEL (reference sequence). V lost 4 bases to trimming and J lost 0 bases, with 7 bases between them. CDR3: CASSLLRSYEQYF. The CDR3 DNA reads as TGTGCCAGCAGCCTACTCCGCTCCTACGAGCAGTACTTC.

The chain combines TRBV24-1 with TRBJ2-3, with TRBD2 matching over 9 bases. J was trimmed by 4 bases and V by 8 bases; bases with no gene match: 3. Germline CDR1 and CDR2: KGHDR and SFDVKD. This CDR3 has 13 residues. The CDR3 region has the DNA TGTGCCACCAAAGCGGGAGGCGCAGATACGCAGTATTTT. Protein: CATKAGGADTQYF.

V is TRBV3-1 and J is TRBJ2-7; 8 nucleotides line up with TRBD1. J lost 6 bases, V lost 4 bases, and 5 bases had no gene match. CDR1 LGHDT and CDR2 YNNKEL come from the germline V gene (reference sequence). This CDR3 region has 13 residues. The CDR3 spells CASSLQGVTEQYF. CDR3 in DNA: TGTGCCAGCAGCCTACAGGGGGTCACCGAGCAGTACTTC.

This clonotype was counted many times. The CDR3 loop reads CASSEAGVSSYNEQFF. In nucleotides, the CDR3 is TGTGCCAGCAGTGAAGCGGGGGTGTCCTCCTACAATGAGCAGTTCTTC. J is TRBJ2-1 and V is TRBV2, with D tentatively TRBD1 or TRBD2 (5 bases each). The CDR3 extends over 16 amino acids. V shed 0 bases and J shed 0 bases, with 9 bases lying between them. CDR1 and CDR2 (germline): SNHLY, FYNNEI.

This clonotype came up many times. The chain links TRBV29-1 to TRBJ2-5; tentative D call: TRBD2 (5 bases). V was clipped by 7 bases and J by 3 bases, with 15 bases between them. From germline, CDR1 is SQVTM and CDR2 ANQGSEA. The CDR3 has 13 amino acids. CDR3 nucleotide sequence: TGCAGCGGAACGGGGTTAATGGAAGAGACCCAGTACTTC. Amino acids: CSGTGLMEETQYF.

The table lists this clonotype with a count of one. A much larger clone sits a single nucleotide away, making a read error possible. The rearrangement joins TRBV11-2 to TRBJ2-7; D ambiguous. The CDR3 runs 14 residues. Germline V gene lookup returns CDR1 SGHAT and CDR2 FQNNGV. CDR3 nucleotides: TGTGCCTGCAGCCCTATAGCCCTCTCCTACGAGCAGTACTTC. This encodes CACSPIALSYEQYF.

This sequence joins TRBV5-6 and TRBJ1-1; D is unresolved. Trimming removed 2 bases at V and 5 bases at J, with 13 bases between. Germline CDR1 and CDR2: SGHDT and YYEEEE. The CDR3 consists of 14 residues. The DNA for the CDR3 is TGTGCCAGCAGCTTAGAAGGACTGAGTACTGAAGCTTTCTTT. Encoded protein: CASSLEGLSTEAFF.

The rearrangement links TRBV7-8 to TRBJ2-7; D may correspond to TRBD1 or TRBD2 (5 bases each). The ends were cut back, 5 bases at V and 2 bases at J, with 13 bases in the middle. The CDR3 consists of 14 residues. Germline lookup yields CDR1 SGHVS and CDR2 FQNEAQ. The CDR3 is CASSRRDGAYEQYF. CDR3 DNA sequence: TGTGCCAGCAGCCGAAGGGACGGAGCCTACGAGCAGTACTTC.

In regard to this clonotype: This may stem from a read error, because a much larger clone lies one nucleotide away. The chain links TRBV18 to TRBJ2-7; D is perhaps TRBD1 (5 bases). Germline CDR1 is KGHSH and CDR2 is LQKENI. The CDR3 sequence is 16 residues long. CDR3 sequence (DNA): TGTGCCAGCTCACCACGAAGGCAGGGAAGCTCCTACGAGCAGCACTTC. It is translated as CASSPRRQGSSYEQHF.

This clonotype was detected many times. The chain joins TRBV19 to TRBJ1-5; D gene uncertain. V gave up 3 bases and J gave up 4 bases, with 7 bases separating them. From germline, CDR1 is LNHDA and CDR2 SQIVND (reference sequence). The CDR3 is 13 residues long. The CDR3 nucleotides read TGTGCCAGTAGTATCTTAGTTAATCAGCCCCAGCATTTT. As protein: CASSILVNQPQHF.

This clonotype was recorded many times. The chain couples TRBV11-2 to TRBJ2-1; 10 positions match TRBD2. The V segment lost 1 base and the J segment 5 bases; nucleotides outside the gene matches: 2. The germline CDR1 and CDR2 sequences are SGHAT and FQNNGV. This CDR3 spans 15 amino acids. This chain's CDR3 is CASSLALAGNNEQFF. The CDR3 DNA sequence: TGTGCCAGCAGCTTAGCACTAGCGGGAAACAATGAGCAGTTCTTC.

This clonotype has a count of ten or more. A junction end diverges from the germline sequence, so it may reflect a read error. V gene TRBV7-7 combines with J gene TRBJ2-1, with D possibly matching TRBD2 (8 bases). CDR1 and CDR2 (germline): SSHAT, FNYEAQ (reference sequence). This CDR3 is built from 15 residues. CDR3 coding DNA: TGTGCTAGCAGCCAGGGACTAGGGGGCGGGGATGAGCAGTTCTTC. It encodes CASSQGLGGGDEQFF.

In this sample, this clonotype turned up many times. The rearrangement links TRBV29-1 to TRBJ2-7, with 8 bases matching TRBD1. Trimming removed 4 bases from V and 4 bases from J; junction bases left unmatched: 9. Germline CDR1 is SQVTM and CDR2 is ANQGSEA. CDR3 size: 14 residues. The CDR3 spells CSVAGTGLNYEQYF. The CDR3 DNA reads TGCAGCGTTGCTGGGACAGGTCTTAATTACGAGCAGTACTTC.

This clonotype was detected once. The chain joins TRBV25-1 to TRBJ2-7; perhaps D is TRBD1 or TRBD2 (5 bases each). CDR1 is MGHDK, CDR2 SYGVNS, per germline. This CDR3 contains 15 residues. V shed 3 bases and J shed 7 bases, with 19 bases lying between them. The CDR3 region is CASSDTGHDRGEQYF. CDR3 in DNA: TGTGCCAGCAGTGACACGGGGCACGACCGCGGGGAGCAGTACTTC.